The rows below give T cell receptor beta chains drawn from one sample of a study of cytomegalovirus exposure and HLA in healthy donors. The table came from immunoSEQ multiplex PCR; TCRdb's copy has only in-frame clones and leaves some out. The data hold 130,000 or so clones, with approximately 84% observed a single time. Sequencing was performed on PBMCs. The receptor set was obtained from a woman aged 40-49 years in good health and CMV-seronegative. The CDR3 runs from the conserved cysteine through the conserved F or W. A D gene is named only where the DNA matches it firmly. Clone sizes are given selectively: once, few, many, or a class where the clone is expanded.

TRBJ2-2	NA	TRBV5-1	TRBD1	TGCGCCAGCCATAAACCGGGACAGGGGGCGCGGACCGGGGAGCTGTTTTTT	CASHKPGQGARTGELFF
TRBJ2-1	NA	TRBV7-3	TRBD1	TGTGCCAGCAGCTTAGGCCGTGGGACAGGGTTCTACAATGAGCAGTTCTTC	CASSLGRGTGFYNEQFF
TRBJ2-2	NA	TRBV7-9	TRBD2	TGTGCCAGCAGCCGAGGGACTAGCGGGAGGACCGGGGAGCTGTTTTTT	CASSRGTSGRTGELFF
TRBJ2-1	NA	TRBV9	NA	TGTGCCAGCAGCGTACGGTCCCCCTACAATGAGCAGTTCTTC	CASSVRSPYNEQFF
TRBJ1-6	NA	TRBV5-1	NA	TGCGCCAGCAGCTTGTATACCAGGGATGGTAGGAGCTCCTATAATTCACCCCTCCACTTT	CASSLYTRDGRSSYNSPLHF
TRBJ1-6	NA	TRBV7-9	TRBD1	TGTGCCAGCAGCTCGTACAGGGGGGAATCACCCCTCCACTTT	CASSSYRGESPLHF
TRBJ2-5	NA	TRBV5-1	NA	TGCGCCAGCAGCTTGGGTTCGGAGGAGACCCAGTACTTC	CASSLGSEETQYF
TRBJ2-7	NA	TRBV28	TRBD2	TGTGCCAGCAGCTGGGCGTCCGGGGGGGCTAGCGGTGTAGGATTC	CASSWASGGASGVGF
TRBJ1-6	NA	TRBV5-4	NA	TGTGCCAGCAGCTTGGATGAGCCAAATTCACCCCTCCACTTT	CASSLDEPNSPLHF
TRBJ2-1	NA	TRBV28	NA	TGTGCCAGCAGTCCTAACATTAAGGACAGCAACGCGAGCTCCTACAATGAGCAGTTCTTC	CASSPNIKDSNASSYNEQFF
TRBJ2-7	few	TRBV5-1	NA	TGCGCCAGCAGCGAGAACTACGAGCAGTACTTC	CASSENYEQYF
TRBJ2-1	once	TRBV28	NA	TGTGCCAGCAGTTTGACAGGACCCTTCTACAATGAGCAGTTCTTC	CASSLTGPFYNEQFF
TRBJ2-5	NA	TRBV28	NA	TGTGCCAGCAGTTCCTTGTTGACGCCTACCCTAGTTGGAGGGGAGACCCAGTACTTC	CASSSLLTPTLVGGETQYF
TRBJ2-2	NA	TRBV18	NA	TGTGCCAGCTCACCACCGCAGCGCACCGGGGAGCTGTTTTTT	CASSPPQRTGELFF
TRBJ2-5	NA	TRBV6-5	TRBD1	TGTGCCAGCAGTCCGCCGGGACAGGGTACCCAGTACTTC	CASSPPGQGTQYF
TRBJ2-7	NA	TRBV5-4	TRBD2	TGTGCCAGCAGCCACTTGGGAGGGACCAGGCACCTATCCCGCGAGCAGTACTTC	CASSHLGGTRHLSREQYF
TRBJ2-7	NA	TRBV7-5	NA	TGTGCCAGAAGCTCACGGGTTTATTATGGCTTCACGGGCGAGCAGTACTTC	CARSSRVYYGFTGEQYF
TRBJ1-3	NA	TRBV28	NA	TGTGCCAGCAGTTCACACAGTTATACTGGAAACACCATATATTTT	CASSSHSYTGNTIYF